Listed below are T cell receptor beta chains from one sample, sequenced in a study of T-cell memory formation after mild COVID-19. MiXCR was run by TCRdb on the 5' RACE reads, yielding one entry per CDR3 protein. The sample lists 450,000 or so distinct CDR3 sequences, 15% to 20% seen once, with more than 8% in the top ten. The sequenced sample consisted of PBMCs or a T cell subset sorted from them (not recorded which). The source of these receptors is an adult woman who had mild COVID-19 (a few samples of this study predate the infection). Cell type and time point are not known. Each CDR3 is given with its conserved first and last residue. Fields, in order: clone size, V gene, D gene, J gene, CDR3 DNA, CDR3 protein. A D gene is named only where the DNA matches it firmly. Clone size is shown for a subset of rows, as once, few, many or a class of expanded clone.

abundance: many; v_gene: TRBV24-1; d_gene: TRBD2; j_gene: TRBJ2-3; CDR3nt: TGTGCCACCAGTGACGCTAGCGGGAGAGTCAGTGATACGCAGTATTTT; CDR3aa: CATSDASGRVSDTQYF
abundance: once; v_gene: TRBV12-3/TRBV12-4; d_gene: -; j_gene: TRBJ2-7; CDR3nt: TGTGCCAGCAGTTTACAGGAGCACTCCTACGAGCAGTACTTC; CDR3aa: CASSLQEHSYEQYF
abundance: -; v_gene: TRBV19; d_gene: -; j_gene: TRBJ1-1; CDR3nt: TGTGCCAGTAGGCGTGACTCTGAAGCTTTCTTT; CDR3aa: CASRRDSEAFF
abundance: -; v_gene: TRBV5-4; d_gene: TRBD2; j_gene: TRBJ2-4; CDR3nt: TGTGCCAGCAGCGCGAGACTAGCGGAAGACATTCAGTACTTC; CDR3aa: CASSARLAEDIQYF
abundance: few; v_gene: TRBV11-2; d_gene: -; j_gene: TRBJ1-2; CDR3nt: TGTGCCAGCAGCTTAGATAAGGGCAGCTATGGCTACACCTTC; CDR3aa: CASSLDKGSYGYTF
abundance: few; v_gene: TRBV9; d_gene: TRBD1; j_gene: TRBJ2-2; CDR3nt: TGTGCCAGCAGCGCGTTACAGGGACAGGGGACCACCGGGGAGCTGTTTTTT; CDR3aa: CASSALQGQGTTGELFF
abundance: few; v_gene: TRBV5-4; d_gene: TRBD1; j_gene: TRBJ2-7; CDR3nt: TGTGCCAGCAGCTTGGAACCCGGGACAGGGGGCTCCTACGAGCAGTACTTC; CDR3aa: CASSLEPGTGGSYEQYF
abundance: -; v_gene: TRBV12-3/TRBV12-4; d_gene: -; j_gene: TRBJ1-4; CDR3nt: TGTGCCAGCAGTCCAGGGAAAAATGAAAAACTGTTTTTT; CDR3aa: CASSPGKNEKLFF
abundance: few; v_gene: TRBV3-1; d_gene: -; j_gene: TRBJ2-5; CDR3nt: TGTGCCAGCAGCCAAGATAGGATGCAAGAGACCCAGTACTTC; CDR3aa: CASSQDRMQETQYF
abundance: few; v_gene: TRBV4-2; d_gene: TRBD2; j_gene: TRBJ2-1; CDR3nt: TGTGCCAGCAGCCAAGCTGGCGGGGGAGACCTATACAATGAGCAGTTCTTC; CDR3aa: CASSQAGGGDLYNEQFF
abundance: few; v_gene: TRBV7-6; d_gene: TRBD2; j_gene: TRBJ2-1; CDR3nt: TGTGCCAGCAGCTTAGCTACTAGCGGGATAAGGAATGAGCAGTTCTTC; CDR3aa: CASSLATSGIRNEQFF
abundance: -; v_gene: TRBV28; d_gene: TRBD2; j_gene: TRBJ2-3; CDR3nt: TGTGCCGTCCGAACAGCGGGAGGCGTAGATACGCAGTATTTT; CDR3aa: CAVRTAGGVDTQYF
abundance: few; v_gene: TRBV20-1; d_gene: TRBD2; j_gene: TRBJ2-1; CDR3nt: TGCAGTGCTCCCGTTCCGGGACTAGCGCCCAATGAGCAGTTCTTC; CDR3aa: CSAPVPGLAPNEQFF
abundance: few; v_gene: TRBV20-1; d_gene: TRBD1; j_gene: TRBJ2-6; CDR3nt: TGCAGTGCTTGGACAGGGGGCCCTGGGGCCAACGTCCTGACTTTC; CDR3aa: CSAWTGGPGANVLTF
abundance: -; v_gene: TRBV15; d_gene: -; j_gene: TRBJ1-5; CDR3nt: TGTGCCACCAGCAGAGCCGGGGGCGGCAATCAGCCCCAGCATTTT; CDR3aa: CATSRAGGGNQPQHF
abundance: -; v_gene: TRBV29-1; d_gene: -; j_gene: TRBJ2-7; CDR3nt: TGCAGCGCCCTCGTTTCCTACGAGCAGTACTTC; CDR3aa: CSALVSYEQYF
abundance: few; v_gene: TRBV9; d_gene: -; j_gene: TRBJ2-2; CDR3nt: TGTGCCAGCAGCGTAGAGGGGTTGAGCACCGGGGAGCTGTTTTTT; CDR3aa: CASSVEGLSTGELFF
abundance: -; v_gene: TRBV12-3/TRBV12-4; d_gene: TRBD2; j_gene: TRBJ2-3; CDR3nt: TGTGCCAGCAGTTTGACGGGGGGGCCCCCAGATACGCAGTATTTT; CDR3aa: CASSLTGGPPDTQYF
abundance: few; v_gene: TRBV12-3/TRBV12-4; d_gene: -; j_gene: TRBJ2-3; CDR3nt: TGTGCCAGCAGTTTATCCGGGGGTAGAGATACGCAGTATTTT; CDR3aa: CASSLSGGRDTQYF
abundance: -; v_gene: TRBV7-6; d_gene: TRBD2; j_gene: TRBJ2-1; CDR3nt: TGTGCCAGCAGCCCCCGGACTAGCGGGAGGAGCAATGAGCAGTTCTTC; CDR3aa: CASSPRTSGRSNEQFF
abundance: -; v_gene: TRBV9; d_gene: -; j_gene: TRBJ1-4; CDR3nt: TGTGCCAGCAGCCCCCGGGTGGGGGAGGACGTAGTCTTTGAAAAACTGTTTTTT; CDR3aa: CASSPRVGEDVVFEKLFF
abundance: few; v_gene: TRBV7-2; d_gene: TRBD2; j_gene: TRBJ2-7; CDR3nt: TGTGCCAGCAGCCCGCCGGGACTAGCGGGAGGCTACGAGCAGTACTTC; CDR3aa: CASSPPGLAGGYEQYF
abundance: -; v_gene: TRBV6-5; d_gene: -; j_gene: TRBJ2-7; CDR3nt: TGTGCCAGCAGTTACTCACCAGGGAAGGAAGAGCAGTACTTC; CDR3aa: CASSYSPGKEEQYF
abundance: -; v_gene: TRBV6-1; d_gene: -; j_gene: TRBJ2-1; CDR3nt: TGTGCCAGCGCCCCCAGCTACAATGAGCAGTTCTTC; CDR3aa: CASAPSYNEQFF
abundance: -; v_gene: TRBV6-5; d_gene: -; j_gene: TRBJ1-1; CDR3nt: TGTGCCAGCAGTGGCAGAAACACTGAAGCTTTCTTT; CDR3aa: CASSGRNTEAFF
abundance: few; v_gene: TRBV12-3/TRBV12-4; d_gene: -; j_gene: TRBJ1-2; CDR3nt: TGTGCCAGCAGACCCACAAGAGCGGGTGGCTACACCTTC; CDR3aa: CASRPTRAGGYTF
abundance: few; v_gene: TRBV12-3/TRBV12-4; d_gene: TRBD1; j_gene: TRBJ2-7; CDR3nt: TGTGCCAGCAGCCGACGACAGGGGATTACCCACGAGCAGTACTTC; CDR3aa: CASSRRQGITHEQYF
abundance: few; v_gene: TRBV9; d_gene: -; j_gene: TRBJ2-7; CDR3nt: TGTGCCAGCAGCGTAGATAACGTAGCCTACGAGCAGTACTTC; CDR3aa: CASSVDNVAYEQYF